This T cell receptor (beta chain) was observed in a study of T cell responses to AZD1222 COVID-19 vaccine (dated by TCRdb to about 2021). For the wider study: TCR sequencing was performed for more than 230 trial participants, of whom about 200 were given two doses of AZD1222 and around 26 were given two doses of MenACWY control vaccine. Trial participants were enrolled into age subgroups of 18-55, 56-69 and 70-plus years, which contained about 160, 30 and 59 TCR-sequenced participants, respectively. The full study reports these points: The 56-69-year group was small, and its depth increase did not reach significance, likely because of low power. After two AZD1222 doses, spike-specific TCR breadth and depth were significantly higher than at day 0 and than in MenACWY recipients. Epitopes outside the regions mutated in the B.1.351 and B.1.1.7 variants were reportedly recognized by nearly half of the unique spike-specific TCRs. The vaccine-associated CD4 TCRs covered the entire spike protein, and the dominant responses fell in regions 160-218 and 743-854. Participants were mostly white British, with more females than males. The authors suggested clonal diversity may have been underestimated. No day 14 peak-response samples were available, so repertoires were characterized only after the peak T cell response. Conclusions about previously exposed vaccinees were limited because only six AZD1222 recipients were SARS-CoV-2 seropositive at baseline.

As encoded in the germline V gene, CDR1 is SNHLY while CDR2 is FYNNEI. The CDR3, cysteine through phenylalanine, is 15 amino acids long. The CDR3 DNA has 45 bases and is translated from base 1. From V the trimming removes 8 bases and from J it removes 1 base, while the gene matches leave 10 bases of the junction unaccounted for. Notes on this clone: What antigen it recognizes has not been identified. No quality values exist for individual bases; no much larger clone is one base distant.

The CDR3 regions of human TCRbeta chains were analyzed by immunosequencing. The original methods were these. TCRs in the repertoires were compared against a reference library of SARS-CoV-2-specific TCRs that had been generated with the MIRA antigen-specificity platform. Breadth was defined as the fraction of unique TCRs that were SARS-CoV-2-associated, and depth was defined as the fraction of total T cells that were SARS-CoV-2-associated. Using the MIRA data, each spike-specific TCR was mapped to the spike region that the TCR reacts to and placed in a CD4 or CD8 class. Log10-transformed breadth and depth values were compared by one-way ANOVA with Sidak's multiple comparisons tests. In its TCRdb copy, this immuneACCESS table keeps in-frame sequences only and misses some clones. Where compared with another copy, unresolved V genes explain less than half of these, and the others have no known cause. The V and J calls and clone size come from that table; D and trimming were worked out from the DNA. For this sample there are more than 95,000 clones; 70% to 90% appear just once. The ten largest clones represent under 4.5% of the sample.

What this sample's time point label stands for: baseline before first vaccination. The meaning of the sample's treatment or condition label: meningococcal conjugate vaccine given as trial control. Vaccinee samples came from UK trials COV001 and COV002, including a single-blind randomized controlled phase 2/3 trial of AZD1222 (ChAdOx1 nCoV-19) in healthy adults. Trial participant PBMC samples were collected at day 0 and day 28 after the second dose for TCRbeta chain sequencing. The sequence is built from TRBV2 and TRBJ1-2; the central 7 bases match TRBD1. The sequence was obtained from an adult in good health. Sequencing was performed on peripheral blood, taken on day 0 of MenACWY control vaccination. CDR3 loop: CASLKGAGGNYGYTF. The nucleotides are TGTGCCAGCCTGAAAGGTGCAGGGGGTAACTATGGCTACACCTTC.